This TCR beta chain is from a study of blood T cell repertoires in COVID-19. In the study's own analysis: How many nucleated cells were present was estimated from reference gene primer amplification. TCRdb's table, derived via immunoSEQ multiplex PCR, lists solely in-frame clones and lacks some. V and J calls and clone size are copied from that table; D and trimming were computed from the DNA. The sample records about 37,000 clones, approximately 88% being singletons. The V gene end was trimmed by 6 bases and the J gene end by 4 bases; junction bases not matched to a gene: 12. The germline CDR1 and CDR2 sequences are MDHEN and SYDVKM. CDR3 length equals 15 residues.

The clonotype originates from a human donor in a cohort sampled during active COVID-19. The genes are TRBV28 and TRBJ2-7, with 7 bases lining up with TRBD2. Sequencing was performed on peripheral blood. The CDR3 DNA reads as TGTGCCAGCAGCCTCGGAAGCGGGGTGAAATACGAGCAGTACTTC. Its translation: CASSLGSGVKYEQYF.